The source of this T cell receptor beta chain is a study of blood T cell repertoires in COVID-19. Concerning this clone itself: Mismatch with germline at one junction end may stem from a read error.

CDR1 and CDR2 from the germline V gene are LGHDT and YNNKEL (reference sequence). There are 14 residues in the CDR3. The authors' processing: Amplification of reference gene primers was used by the study to estimate nucleated cell counts. Here immunoSEQ multiplex PCR was the method, and the copy in TCRdb shows in-frame clones only, minus some. From that table come the V and J calls and clone size; the DNA was used to work out D and trimming. The sample contains tens of thousands of clones, 85% of which appear only once. Sequencing input: peripheral blood. The V call is TRBV3-1 (or the pseudogene TRBV3-2), the J call TRBJ1-1, with D maybe TRBD1 (5 bases). The sequence derives from a human donor in a cohort sampled during active COVID-19. CDR3 region: CASSQDVRGNSQIF. The DNA for the CDR3 is TGTGCCAGCAGCCAAGATGTCCGGGGGAACAGCCAGATCTTT.